These 27 T cell receptor beta chains were sequenced from one sample in a study of patients and donors after allogeneic stem cell transplantation. TCRdb re-called the RT-PCR reads with MiXCR, one entry per CDR3 protein. Here the sample spans roughly 940,000 distinct CDR3 sequences, 18% being singletons. The sequencing input was blood, either unsorted or a sorted T cell fraction (not recorded which). Receptors were obtained from a human donor who was either an allogeneic HSCT recipient or a stem cell or donor lymphocyte infusion donor (not recorded which). It is not recorded whose cells these are; they may come from a transplant donor.

This clonotype was found a few times. This sequence joins TRBV20-1 and TRBJ2-7; D not resolved. CDR1 and CDR2 from the germline V gene are DFQATT and SNEGSKA (reference sequence). V gave up 1 base and J gave up 12 bases, with 13 bases separating them. The CDR3 sequence is 11 residues long. CDR3 in amino acids: CSARGASIPYF. The DNA of the CDR3 is TGCAGTGCTAGAGGGGCCTCAATCCCGTACTTC.

The J gene is TRBJ1-2, the V gene TRBV20-1; D perhaps matches TRBD1 (6 bases). V was cut by 6 bases and J by 6 bases, with 14 bases left in between. From germline, CDR1 is DFQATT and CDR2 SNEGSKA (reference sequence). This CDR3 comprises 12 residues. The CDR3, as DNA: TGCAGTGCCGTGGGGGCGCGGGATGGCTACACCTTC. Its translation is CSAVGARDGYTF.

This clonotype was seen a few times. The CDR3 loop is CSAGPGNEQFF. The CDR3 DNA is TGCAGTGCTGGACCGGGAAATGAGCAGTTCTTC. J is TRBJ2-1 and V is TRBV20-1; tentative D call: TRBD2 (5 bases). V was pared by 5 bases and J by 7 bases, with 9 bases between. The CDR3 runs to 11 residues. Germline CDR1 is DFQATT and CDR2 is SNEGSKA (reference sequence).

The chain has TRBV20-1 and TRBJ1-1; D is possibly TRBD1 (5 bases). This CDR3 spans 14 amino acids. Trimming pared 0 bases from V and 4 bases from J, leaving 12 bases between. Germline V gene data show CDR1 as DFQATT and CDR2 as SNEGSKA (reference sequence). The CDR3 nucleotides are TGCAGTGCTAGAGACCCCAGGGAGAGCACTGAAGCTTTCTTT. This sequence encodes CSARDPRESTEAFF.

The chain combines TRBV12-3 or TRBV12-4 with TRBJ1-2; 10 bases line up with TRBD1. V lost 5 bases and J lost 7; bases outside the gene matches: 4. The CDR3 extends over 13 amino acids. As DNA, the CDR3 is TGTGCCAGCAGTCGGGGACAGGGGCCTGGCTACACCTTC. This translates into CASSRGQGPGYTF.

This clonotype was counted a few times. J is TRBJ2-5 and V is TRBV20-1; D not resolved. The V end lost 1 base, the J end lost 5 bases, and 8 bases lay between the germline ends. This CDR3 region has 12 residues. Germline CDR1 reads DFQATT; CDR2 reads SNEGSKA (reference sequence). For the CDR3, the DNA is TGCAGTGCTAGAGGGCTAGTGGAGACCCAGTACTTC. Translating it yields CSARGLVETQYF.

CDR3 in amino acids: CASSLRDFNTGELFF. In nucleotides, the CDR3 is TGTGCCAGCAGTCTCAGGGATTTCAACACCGGGGAGCTGTTTTTT. The chain couples TRBV12-3 or TRBV12-4 to TRBJ2-2; D might be TRBD1 (5 bases). The CDR3 is 15 amino acids. V lost 5 bases and J 2 bases, leaving 12 bases between the germline ends.

This clonotype was detected a few times. The CDR3 loop reads CSASRDSGNYNEQFF. CDR3 sequence (DNA): TGCAGTGCTTCCCGTGATAGCGGGAACTACAATGAGCAGTTCTTC. This chain links TRBV20-1 with TRBJ2-1; TRBD2 matches 8 bases. The germline V gene encodes CDR1 DFQATT and CDR2 SNEGSKA (reference sequence). The CDR3 contains 15 residues. The V gene end was trimmed by 5 bases and the J gene end by 3 bases; junction bases not matched to a gene: 9.

The rearrangement joins TRBV25-1 to TRBJ1-1; 8 positions match TRBD1. With 1 base clipped from V and 9 bases from J, the junction kept 13 bases outside the gene matches. CDR1 and CDR2 (germline): MGHDK, SYGVNS. This CDR3 has 16 residues. In DNA, the CDR3 is TGTGCCAGCAGTGAATTTAAGGCCAGGGGGCTGTTTAAAGCTTTCTTT. Amino acid sequence: CASSEFKARGLFKAFF. The variable domain in full, with the rest retrieved from reference TRBV25-1 and TRBJ1-1, is EADIYQTPRYLVIGTGKKITLECSQTMGHDKMYWYQQDPGMELHLIHYSYGVNSTEKGDLSSESTVSRIRTEHFPLTLESARPSHTSQYLCASSEFKARGLFKAFFGQGTRLTVV.

This clonotype was detected a few times. J is TRBJ1-6 and V is TRBV12-3 or TRBV12-4; D possibly corresponds to TRBD1 (6 bases). The CDR3 extends over 17 amino acids. V lost 3 bases, J lost 4 bases, and 16 bases lay in between. CDR3 bases: TGTGCCAGCAGTTTCATCAGGGGCGATTGGTATAATTCACCCCTCCACTTT. Protein: CASSFIRGDWYNSPLHF.

This clonotype was counted a few times. The gene calls are TRBV7-7 and TRBJ2-1; D unresolved. Germline CDR1 is SSHAT and CDR2 is FNYEAQ (reference sequence). V gave up 1 base and J gave up 6 bases, with 7 bases separating them. This CDR3 contains 13 residues. In DNA, the CDR3 is TGTGCCAGCAGCTTAGAAAGGGCCAATGAGCAGTTCTTC. This sequence encodes CASSLERANEQFF.

This sequence joins TRBV4-1 and TRBJ2-3; 7 bases line up with TRBD2. J gave up 1 base and V 3 bases, and 7 bases lay outside the gene matches. CDR3 size: 16 residues. Germline V gives CDR1 MGHRA, CDR2 YSYEKL. This chain's CDR3 is CASSQILAGGTDTQYF. The CDR3 DNA reads as TGCGCCAGCAGCCAGATCCTGGCGGGGGGCACAGATACGCAGTATTTT.

The rearrangement joins TRBV6-2 or TRBV6-3 to TRBJ2-7; TRBD2 matches 10 bases. With 5 bases clipped from V and 0 bases from J, the junction kept 7 bases outside the gene matches. The CDR3 loop spans 16 amino acids. Germline V gene sequence: CDR1 MNHEY, CDR2 SVGEGT. The CDR3 region is CASSELLAGLSYEQYF. The CDR3 DNA follows: TGTGCCAGCAGTGAATTACTAGCGGGACTCTCCTACGAGCAGTACTTC.

A few counts support this clonotype. This rearrangement joins TRBV7-9 to TRBJ1-5; D is undetermined. The germline gives CDR1 SEHNR, CDR2 FQNEAQ (reference sequence). V shed 5 bases and J shed 9 bases, with 11 bases lying between them. This CDR3 comprises 12 residues. CDR3 sequence (DNA): TGTGCCAGCAGCACCGAAGTAGGGCCCCAGCATTTT. This sequence encodes CASSTEVGPQHF.

This clonotype was counted between two and nine times. The V and J genes are TRBV20-1 and TRBJ2-1; TRBD2 might be the D (5 bases). The V gene's germline CDR1 is DFQATT and CDR2 SNEGSKA (reference sequence). Trimming took 5 bases from V and 8 from J, leaving 19 bases between them. This CDR3 has 14 amino acids. The CDR3 DNA is TGCAGTGCTGTAAGCGGAACCTGGGGAGATGAGCAGTTCTTC. Translating gives CSAVSGTWGDEQFF.

This clonotype occurred many times. As DNA, the CDR3 is TGTGCCAGCTCACCACTCTCCGGGGAAGAGACCCAGTACTTC. Translating it yields CASSPLSGEETQYF. The rearrangement uses TRBV18 and TRBJ2-5; possible D gene TRBD2, 5 bases. CDR3 length: 14 residues. Trimming left V 1 base short and J 3 bases short, with 9 bases between. CDR1 is KGHSH, CDR2 LQKENI, per germline.

The CDR3 coding sequence is TGTGCCAGCAGTTTTAGGGGACAGGCCGCGAACACCGGGGAGCTGTTTTTT. Translating gives CASSFRGQAANTGELFF. The chain recombines TRBV28 with TRBJ2-2; 8 bases line up with TRBD1. CDR1 MDHEN and CDR2 SYDVKM come from the germline V gene. The CDR3 length is 17 residues. V shed 3 bases, J shed 0 bases, and the junction held 6 bases outside the gene matches.

This clonotype has more than one count but fewer than ten. The chain joins TRBV6-2 or TRBV6-3 to TRBJ2-2; 8 bases align to TRBD2. CDR1 and CDR2 from the germline V gene are MNHEY and SVGEGT. The CDR3 consists of 16 residues. V trimming: 5 bases; J trimming: 0 bases; junction bases outside the gene matches: 5. The CDR3 DNA reads as TGTGCCAGCAGTGAGACGGGGGGGGCGAACACCGGGGAGCTGTTTTTT. This encodes CASSETGGANTGELFF.

This chain connects TRBV5-1 to TRBJ2-2; D is perhaps TRBD2 (6 bases). The V and J ends lost 6 bases and 7 bases respectively, with 13 bases between them. CDR3 length: 13 amino acids. CDR1 is SGHRS, CDR2 YFSETQ, per germline. The CDR3 spells CASNVEGHGELFF. The CDR3 bases are TGCGCCAGCAACGTGGAGGGTCACGGGGAGCTGTTTTTT.

This chain uses TRBV4-2 with TRBJ2-7; D unresolved. The germline V and J ends were trimmed by 6 bases and 5 bases, with 23 bases remaining between them. Germline V gene sequence: CDR1 LGHNA, CDR2 YNFKEQ. The CDR3 contains 16 residues. CDR3 amino acids: CASSQLGRSGTHEQYF. As DNA, the CDR3 is TGTGCCAGCAGTCAACTCGGTAGGTCGGGTACCCACGAGCAGTACTTC.

The gene calls are TRBV7-6 and TRBJ2-1, with D perhaps being TRBD1 or TRBD2 (5 bases each). Trimming shortened V by 0 bases and J by 4 bases, and 7 bases separated the two germline ends. This CDR3 contains 14 residues. The germline CDR1 and CDR2 sequences are SGHVS and FNYEAQ. CDR3 loop: CASSLAGRYNEQFF. CDR3 nucleotides: TGTGCCAGCAGCTTAGCGGGACGGTACAATGAGCAGTTCTTC. Full variable domain (remainder filled in from reference TRBV7-6 and TRBJ2-1): GAGVSQSPRYKVTKRGQDVALRCDPISGHVSLYWYRQALGQGPEFLTYFNYEAQQDKSGLPNDRFSAERPEGSISTLTIQRTEQRDSAMYRCASSLAGRYNEQFFGPGTRLTVL.

This clonotype has just a few counts. The V and J genes are TRBV5-1 and TRBJ2-1; TRBD2 matches 10 bases. The CDR3 consists of 18 residues. V shed 4 bases and J 2 bases; nucleotides not matched to a gene: 12. Germline CDR1 is SGHRS and CDR2 is YFSETQ. The DNA for the CDR3 is TGCGCCAGCAGCCCCGGTTACAAAGCGGGAGGGCCCTACAATGAGCAGTTCTTC. Encoded protein: CASSPGYKAGGPYNEQFF.

This clonotype has a handful of counts. The chain couples TRBV5-1 to TRBJ2-5, with 8 bases lining up with TRBD2. Trimming cost V 3 bases and J 6 bases; bases outside gene matches: 10. Germline V gene sequence: CDR1 SGHRS, CDR2 YFSETQ. The CDR3 covers 15 residues. This CDR3 is CASSSAPGGPKTQYF. Written as DNA, the CDR3 is TGCGCCAGCAGCTCAGCCCCGGGAGGGCCGAAGACCCAGTACTTC. Supplemented by reference TRBV5-1 and TRBJ2-5, the full variable domain reads KAGVTQTPRYLIKTRGQQVTLSCSPISGHRSVSWYQQTPGQGLQFLFEYFSETQRNKGNFPGRFSGRQFSNSRSEMNVSTLELGDSALYLCASSSAPGGPKTQYFGPGTRLLVL.

The rearrangement uses TRBV7-9 and TRBJ2-5; TRBD2 is a possible D gene (5 bases). CDR3 length: 15 amino acids. Germline V gives CDR1 SEHNR, CDR2 FQNEAQ (reference sequence). V dropped 2 bases and J dropped 5 bases, with 15 bases sitting between them. CDR3 coding DNA: TGTGCCAGCAGCTTATTCTTGGCTAGCCCCGAGACCCAGTACTTC. Its protein is CASSLFLASPETQYF. Together with reference TRBV7-9 and TRBJ2-5, the CDR3 gives the full variable domain: DTGVSQNPRHKITKRGQNVTFRCDPISEHNRLYWYRQTLGQGPEFLTYFQNEAQLEKSRLLSDRFSAERPKGSFSTLEIQRTEQGDSAMYLCASSLFLASPETQYFGPGTRLLVL.

This chain connects TRBV2 to TRBJ1-2; TRBD1 might be the D (6 bases). The CDR3 totals 13 residues. Germline V gene sequence: CDR1 SNHLY, CDR2 FYNNEI. V was clipped by 1 base and J by 7 bases, with 10 bases between them. CDR3 bases: TGTGCCAGCAGTGAAGGGGGGCGGTCTGGCTACACCTTC. Amino acid sequence: CASSEGGRSGYTF. Drawing the rest from reference TRBV2 and TRBJ1-2, the complete variable domain is EPEVTQTPSHQVTQMGQEVILRCVPISNHLYFYWYRQILGQKVEFLVSFYNNEISEKSEIFDDQFSVERPDGSNFTLKIRSTKLEDSAMYFCASSEGGRSGYTFGSGTRLTVV.

This clonotype showed up just a few times. The rearrangement links TRBV24-1 to TRBJ2-5; D gene ambiguous. The CDR3 loop spans 13 amino acids. Germline CDR1 reads KGHDR; CDR2 reads SFDVKD. The CDR3 DNA follows: TGTGCGATCTCGGACCTTTTCGAAGAGACCCAGTACTTC. Protein product: CAISDLFEETQYF.

This clonotype was seen only a few times. The rearrangement links TRBV7-9 to TRBJ1-1, with D perhaps matching TRBD1 (5 bases). The CDR3 covers 12 residues. Germline V gives CDR1 SEHNR, CDR2 FQNEAQ (reference sequence). Trimming stripped 10 bases from V and 3 bases from J, with 12 bases between. CDR3 DNA: TGTGCCATACAGGTAGGGGACACTGAAGCTTTCTTT. It is translated as CAIQVGDTEAFF.